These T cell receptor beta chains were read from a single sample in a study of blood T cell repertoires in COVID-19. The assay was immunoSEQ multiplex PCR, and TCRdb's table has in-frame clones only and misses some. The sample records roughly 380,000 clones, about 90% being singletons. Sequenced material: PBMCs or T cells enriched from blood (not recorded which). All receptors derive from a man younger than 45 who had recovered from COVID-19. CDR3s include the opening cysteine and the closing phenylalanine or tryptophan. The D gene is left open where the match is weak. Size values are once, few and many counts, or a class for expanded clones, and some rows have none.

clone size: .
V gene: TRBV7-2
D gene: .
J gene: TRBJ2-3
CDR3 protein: CASSLGRLSTDTQYF
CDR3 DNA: TGTGCCAGCAGCTTGGGCCGTCTAAGCACAGATACGCAGTATTTT

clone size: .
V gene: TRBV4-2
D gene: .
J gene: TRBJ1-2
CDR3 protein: CASSQEARNYGYTF
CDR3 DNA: TGTGCCAGCAGCCAAGAAGCACGTAACTATGGCTACACCTTC

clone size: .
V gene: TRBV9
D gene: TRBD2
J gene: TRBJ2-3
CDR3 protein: CASSPGLAVVDTQYF
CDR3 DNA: TGTGCCAGCAGCCCGGGACTAGCGGTTGTGGATACGCAGTATTTT

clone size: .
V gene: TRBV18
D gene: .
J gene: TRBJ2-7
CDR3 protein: CASSPPSGGYEQYF
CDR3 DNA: TGTGCCAGCTCACCACCATCCGGCGGGTACGAGCAGTACTTC

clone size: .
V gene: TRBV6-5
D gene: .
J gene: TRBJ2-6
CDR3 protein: CAVSAGGANVLTF
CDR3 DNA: TGTGCTGTAAGCGCGGGTGGGGCCAACGTCCTGACTTTC

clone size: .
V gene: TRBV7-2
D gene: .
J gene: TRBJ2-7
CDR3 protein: CASSSRRTVTYEQYF
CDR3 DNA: TGTGCCAGCAGCTCCCGGAGGACGGTTACCTACGAGCAGTACTTC

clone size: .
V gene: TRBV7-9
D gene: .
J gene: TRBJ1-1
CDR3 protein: CASSGALGTEAFF
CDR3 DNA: TGTGCCAGCAGCGGGGCTTTGGGCACTGAAGCTTTCTTT

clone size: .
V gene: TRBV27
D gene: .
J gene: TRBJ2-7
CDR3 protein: CASKLVGEQYF
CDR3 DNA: TGTGCCAGCAAGTTAGTCGGCGAGCAGTACTTC

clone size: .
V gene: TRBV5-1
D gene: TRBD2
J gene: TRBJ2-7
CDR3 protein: CASSLEAGGAYEQYF
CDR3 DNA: TGCGCCAGCAGCTTGGAAGCGGGGGGAGCCTACGAGCAGTACTTC

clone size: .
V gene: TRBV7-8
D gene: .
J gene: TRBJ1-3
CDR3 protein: CASSPVSGNTIYF
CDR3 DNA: TGTGCCAGCAGCCCTGTCTCTGGAAACACCATATATTTT

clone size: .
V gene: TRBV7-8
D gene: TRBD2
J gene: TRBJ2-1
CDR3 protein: CASSLVSGDNSYNEQFF
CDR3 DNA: TGTGCCAGCAGCTTAGTAAGCGGGGATAACTCCTACAATGAGCAGTTCTTC

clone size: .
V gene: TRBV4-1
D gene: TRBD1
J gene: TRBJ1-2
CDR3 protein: CASRPRDRGIFDGYTF
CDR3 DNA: TGCGCCAGCAGACCCCGGGACAGGGGAATATTCGATGGCTACACCTTC

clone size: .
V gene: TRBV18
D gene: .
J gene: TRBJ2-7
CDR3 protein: CASSLGQNYEQYF
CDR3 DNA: TGTGCCAGCTCACTTGGACAGAACTACGAGCAGTACTTC

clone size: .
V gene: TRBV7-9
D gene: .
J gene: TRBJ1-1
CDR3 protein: CASSLMAMNTEAFF
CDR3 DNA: TGTGCCAGCAGCTTAATGGCCATGAACACTGAAGCTTTCTTT

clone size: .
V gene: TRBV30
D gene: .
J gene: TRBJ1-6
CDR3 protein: CAWSVRGTSQPGNSPLHF
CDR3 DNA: TGTGCCTGGAGTGTAAGGGGGACCTCTCAACCCGGCAATTCACCCCTCCACTTT

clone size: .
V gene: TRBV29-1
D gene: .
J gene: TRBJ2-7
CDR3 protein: CSVEDRHKSYEQYF
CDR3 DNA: TGCAGCGTTGAAGACAGGCATAAATCCTACGAGCAGTACTTC

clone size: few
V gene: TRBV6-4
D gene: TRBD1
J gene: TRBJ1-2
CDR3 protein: CASSANQGALYGYTF
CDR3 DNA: TGTGCCAGCAGTGCTAACCAGGGGGCGCTTTATGGCTACACCTTC

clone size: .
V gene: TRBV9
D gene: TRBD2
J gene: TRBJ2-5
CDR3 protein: CASSVATRAGGGETQYF
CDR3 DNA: TGTGCCAGCAGCGTAGCTACGAGGGCGGGGGGAGGAGAGACCCAGTACTTC

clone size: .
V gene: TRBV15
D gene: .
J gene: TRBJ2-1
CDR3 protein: CATSREQGPYNEQFF
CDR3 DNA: TGTGCCACCAGCAGAGAACAGGGACCCTACAATGAGCAGTTCTTC

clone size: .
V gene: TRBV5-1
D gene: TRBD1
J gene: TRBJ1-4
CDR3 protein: CASSEGAGVGKLFF
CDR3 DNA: TGCGCCAGCAGCGAGGGGGCAGGGGTGGGAAAACTGTTTTTT

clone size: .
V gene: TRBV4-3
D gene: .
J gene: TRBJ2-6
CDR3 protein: CASRRGAGTGANVLTF
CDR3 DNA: TGCGCCAGCAGACGAGGGGCGGGAACTGGGGCCAACGTCCTGACTTTC

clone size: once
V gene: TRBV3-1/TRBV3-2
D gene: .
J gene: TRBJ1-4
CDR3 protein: CASSQDTSTRKLFF
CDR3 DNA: TGTGCCAGCAGCCAAGACACATCCACAAGAAAACTGTTTTTT

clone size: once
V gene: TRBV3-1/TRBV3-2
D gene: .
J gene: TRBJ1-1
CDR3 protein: CASSQVMNTEAFF
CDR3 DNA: TGTGCCAGCAGCCAAGTCATGAACACTGAAGCTTTCTTT

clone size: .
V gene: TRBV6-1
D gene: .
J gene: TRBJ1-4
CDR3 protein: CASSEFFGGNEKLFF
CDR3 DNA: TGTGCCAGCAGTGAATTTTTCGGGGGTAATGAAAAACTGTTTTTT

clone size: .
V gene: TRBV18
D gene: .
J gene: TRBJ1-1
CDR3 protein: CASSPLWGRGENTEAFF
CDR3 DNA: TGTGCCAGCTCACCTCTTTGGGGAAGGGGTGAGAACACTGAAGCTTTCTTT

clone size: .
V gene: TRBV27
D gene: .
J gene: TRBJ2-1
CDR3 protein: CASNGRLNSYNEQFF
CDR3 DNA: TGTGCCAGTAATGGGAGACTCAACTCCTACAATGAGCAGTTCTTC

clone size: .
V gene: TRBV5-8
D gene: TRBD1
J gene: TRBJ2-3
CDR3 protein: CASSGRDRGTRTRITDTQYF
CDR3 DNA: TGTGCCAGCAGCGGGCGGGACAGGGGAACCCGGACTAGGATTACAGATACGCAGTATTTT

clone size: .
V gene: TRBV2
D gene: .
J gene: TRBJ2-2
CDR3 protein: CASSGEGVGTGELFF
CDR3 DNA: TGTGCCAGCAGTGGCGAGGGGGTTGGAACCGGGGAGCTGTTTTTT

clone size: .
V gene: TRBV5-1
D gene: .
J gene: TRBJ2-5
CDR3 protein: CASSLGPRGGQETQYF
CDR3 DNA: TGCGCCAGCAGCCTCGGTCCCCGAGGGGGCCAAGAGACCCAGTACTTC

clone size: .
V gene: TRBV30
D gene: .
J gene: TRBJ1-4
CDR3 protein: CAWSVRGTTNEKLFF
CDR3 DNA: TGTGCCTGGAGTGTACGCGGGACAACTAATGAAAAACTGTTTTTT

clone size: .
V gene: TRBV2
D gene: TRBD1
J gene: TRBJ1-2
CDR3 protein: CASRPRTGGYYGYTF
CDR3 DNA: TGTGCCAGCAGACCCCGGACAGGGGGGTACTATGGCTACACCTTC

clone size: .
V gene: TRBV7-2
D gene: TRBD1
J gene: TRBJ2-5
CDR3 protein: CASSFTGDRETQYF
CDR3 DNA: TGTGCCAGCAGCTTTACAGGGGATCGGGAGACCCAGTACTTC

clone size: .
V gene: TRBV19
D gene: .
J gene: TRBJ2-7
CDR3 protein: CATTDSDEQYF
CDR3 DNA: TGTGCCACTACAGACAGCGACGAGCAGTACTTC

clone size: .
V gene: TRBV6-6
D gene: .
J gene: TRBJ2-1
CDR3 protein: CASRPLNRAGNEQFF
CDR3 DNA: TGTGCCAGCAGACCCCTTAACAGGGCTGGCAATGAGCAGTTCTTC

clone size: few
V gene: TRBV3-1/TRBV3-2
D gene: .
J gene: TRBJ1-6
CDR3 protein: CASSQAQGVNSPLHF
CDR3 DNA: TGTGCCAGCAGCCAAGCGCAGGGCGTCAATTCACCCCTCCACTTT

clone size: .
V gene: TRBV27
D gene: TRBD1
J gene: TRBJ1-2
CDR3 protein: CASRPAGTGGLYGYTF
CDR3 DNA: TGTGCCAGCAGACCCGCCGGCACAGGGGGACTCTATGGCTACACCTTC

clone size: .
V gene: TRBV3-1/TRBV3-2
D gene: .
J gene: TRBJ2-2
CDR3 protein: CASTRGGSATGELFF
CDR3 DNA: TGTGCCAGCACCAGGGGAGGGTCGGCCACCGGGGAGCTGTTTTTT

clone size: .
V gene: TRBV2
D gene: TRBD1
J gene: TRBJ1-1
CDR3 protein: CASWKGQGATEAFF
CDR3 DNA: TGTGCCAGCTGGAAAGGACAGGGGGCGACTGAAGCTTTCTTT

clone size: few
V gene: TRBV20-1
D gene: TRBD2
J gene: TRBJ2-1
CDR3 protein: CSASSVVAGVYNEQFF
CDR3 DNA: TGCAGTGCTAGTAGCGTTGTAGCGGGGGTCTACAATGAGCAGTTCTTC

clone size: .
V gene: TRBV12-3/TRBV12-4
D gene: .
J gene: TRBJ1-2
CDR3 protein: CASSSRRDSSF
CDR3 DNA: TGTGCCAGCAGTTCTAGAAGGGACTCTTCCTTC

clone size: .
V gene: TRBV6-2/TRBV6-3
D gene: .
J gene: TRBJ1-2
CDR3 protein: CASSYPSGPRGGGYTF
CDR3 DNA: TGTGCCAGCAGTTACCCCTCCGGACCTAGAGGGGGTGGCTACACCTTC

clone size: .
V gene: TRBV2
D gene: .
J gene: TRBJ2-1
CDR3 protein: CASSPIRRANNEQFF
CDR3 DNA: TGTGCCAGCAGTCCCATTCGGCGGGCCAACAATGAGCAGTTCTTC

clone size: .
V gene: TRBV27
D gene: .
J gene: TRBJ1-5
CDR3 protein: CASSSQHSNQPQHF
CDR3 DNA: TGTGCCAGCAGTTCGCAACATAGCAATCAGCCCCAGCATTTT

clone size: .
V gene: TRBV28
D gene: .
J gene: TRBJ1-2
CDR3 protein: CASSGTGDYGYTF
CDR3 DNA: TGTGCCAGCAGTGGGACGGGGGACTATGGCTACACCTTC

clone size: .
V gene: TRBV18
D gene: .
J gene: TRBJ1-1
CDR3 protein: CASSPGGSNTEAFF
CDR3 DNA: TGTGCCAGCTCACCAGGCGGGTCGAACACTGAAGCTTTCTTT

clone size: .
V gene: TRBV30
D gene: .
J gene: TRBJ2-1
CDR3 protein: CAWTEGVMFF
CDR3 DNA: TGTGCCTGGACCGAGGGGGTCATGTTCTTC

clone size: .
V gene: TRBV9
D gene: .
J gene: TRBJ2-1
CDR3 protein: CASSPPAGLGYNEQFF
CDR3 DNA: TGTGCCAGCAGCCCCCCTGCGGGACTCGGCTACAATGAGCAGTTCTTC

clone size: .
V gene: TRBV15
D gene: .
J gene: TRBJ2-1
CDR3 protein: CATSERGHIEQFF
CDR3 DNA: TGTGCCACCAGCGAGAGGGGACACATTGAGCAGTTCTTC

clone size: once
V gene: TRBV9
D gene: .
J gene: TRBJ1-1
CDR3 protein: CASSVVSGFDTEAFF
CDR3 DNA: TGTGCCAGCAGCGTAGTGTCCGGTTTCGACACTGAAGCTTTCTTT

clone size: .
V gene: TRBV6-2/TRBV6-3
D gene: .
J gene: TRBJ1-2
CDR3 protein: CASSYSTGRLGSTF
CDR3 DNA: TGTGCCAGCAGTTACTCTACAGGGCGCCTGGGGAGCACCTTC

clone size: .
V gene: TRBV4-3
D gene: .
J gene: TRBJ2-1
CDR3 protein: CASSQVGRDNEQFF
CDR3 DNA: TGCGCCAGCAGCCAAGTGGGCAGGGACAATGAGCAGTTCTTC

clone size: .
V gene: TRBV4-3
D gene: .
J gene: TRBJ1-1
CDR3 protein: CASSQEFARVATEAFF
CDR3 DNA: TGCGCCAGCAGCCAAGAATTCGCCAGGGTGGCCACTGAAGCTTTCTTT